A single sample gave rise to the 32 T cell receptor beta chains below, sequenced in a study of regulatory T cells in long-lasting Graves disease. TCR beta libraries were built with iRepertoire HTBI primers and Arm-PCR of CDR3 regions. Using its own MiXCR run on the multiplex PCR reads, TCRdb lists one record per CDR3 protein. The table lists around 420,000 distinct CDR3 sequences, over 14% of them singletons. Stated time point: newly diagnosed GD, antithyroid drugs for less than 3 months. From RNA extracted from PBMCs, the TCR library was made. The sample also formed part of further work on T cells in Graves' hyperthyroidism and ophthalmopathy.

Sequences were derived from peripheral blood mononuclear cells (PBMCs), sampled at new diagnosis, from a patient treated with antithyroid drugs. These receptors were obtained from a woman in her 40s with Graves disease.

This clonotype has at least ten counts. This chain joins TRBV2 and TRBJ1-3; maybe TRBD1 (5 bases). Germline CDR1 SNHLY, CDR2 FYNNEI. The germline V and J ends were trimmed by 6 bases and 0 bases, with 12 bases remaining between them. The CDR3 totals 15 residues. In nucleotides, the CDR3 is TGTGCCAGCAGGCCTTGGGGCGTCTCTGGAAACACCATATATTTT. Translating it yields CASRPWGVSGNTIYF.

The DNA of the CDR3 is TGCGCCAGCACCCTGGATGGCTACGAGCAGTACTTC. Translated, it gives CASTLDGYEQYF. The chain combines TRBV5-1 with TRBJ2-7; the D is unclear. V was clipped by 6 bases and J by 3 bases, with 10 bases between them. Germline V lookup: CDR1 SGHRS, CDR2 YFSETQ. This CDR3 has 12 amino acids.

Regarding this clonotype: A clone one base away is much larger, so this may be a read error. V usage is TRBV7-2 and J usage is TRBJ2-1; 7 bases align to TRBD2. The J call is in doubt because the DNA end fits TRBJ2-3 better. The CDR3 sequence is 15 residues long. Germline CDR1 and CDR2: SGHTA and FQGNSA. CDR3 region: CASSLAGGAEDTQYF. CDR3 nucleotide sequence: TGTGCCAGCAGCTTAGCGGGAGGGGCAGAAGATACGCAGTATTTT.

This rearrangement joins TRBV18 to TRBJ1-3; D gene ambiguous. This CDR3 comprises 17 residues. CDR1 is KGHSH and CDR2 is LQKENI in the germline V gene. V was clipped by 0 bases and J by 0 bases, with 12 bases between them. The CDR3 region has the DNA TGTGCCAGCTCACCACCAAGCGGCAGCCTCTCTGGAAACACCATATATTTT. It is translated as CASSPPSGSLSGNTIYF.

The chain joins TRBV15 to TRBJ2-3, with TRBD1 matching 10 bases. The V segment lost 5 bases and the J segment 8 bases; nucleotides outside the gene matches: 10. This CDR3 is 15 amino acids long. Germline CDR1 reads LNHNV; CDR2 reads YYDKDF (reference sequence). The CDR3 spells CATSRRQGAEATQYF. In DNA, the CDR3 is TGTGCCACCAGCCGGAGACAGGGGGCAGAGGCTACGCAGTATTTT.

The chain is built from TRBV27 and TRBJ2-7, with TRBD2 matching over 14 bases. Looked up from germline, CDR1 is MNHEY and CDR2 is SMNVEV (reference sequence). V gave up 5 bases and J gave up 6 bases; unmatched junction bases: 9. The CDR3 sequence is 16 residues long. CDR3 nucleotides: TGTGCCAGCAGTGCCAACCCGGGACTAGCGGGAGCCGAGCAGTACTTC. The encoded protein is CASSANPGLAGAEQYF.

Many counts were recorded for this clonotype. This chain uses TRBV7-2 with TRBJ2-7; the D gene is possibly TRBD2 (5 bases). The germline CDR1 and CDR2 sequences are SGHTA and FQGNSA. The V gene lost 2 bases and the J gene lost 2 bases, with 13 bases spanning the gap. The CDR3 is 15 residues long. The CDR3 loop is CASSLSYLATYEQYF. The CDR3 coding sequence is TGTGCCAGCAGCTTAAGTTATCTAGCAACCTACGAGCAGTACTTC.

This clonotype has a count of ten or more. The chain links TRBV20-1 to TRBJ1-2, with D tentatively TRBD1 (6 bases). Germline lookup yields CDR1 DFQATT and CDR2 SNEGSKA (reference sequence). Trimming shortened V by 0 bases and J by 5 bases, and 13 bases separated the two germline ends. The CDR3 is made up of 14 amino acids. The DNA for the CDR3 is TGCAGTGCTAGAGATCGGGGCAGGGGTTATGGCTACACCTTC. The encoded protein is CSARDRGRGYGYTF.

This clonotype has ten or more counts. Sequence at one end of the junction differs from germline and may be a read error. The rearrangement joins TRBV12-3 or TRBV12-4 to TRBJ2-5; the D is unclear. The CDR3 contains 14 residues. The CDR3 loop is CASRPLGLQETQYF. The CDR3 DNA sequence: TGTGCCAGCAGACCCCTAGGTCTCCAAGAAACCCAGTACTTC.

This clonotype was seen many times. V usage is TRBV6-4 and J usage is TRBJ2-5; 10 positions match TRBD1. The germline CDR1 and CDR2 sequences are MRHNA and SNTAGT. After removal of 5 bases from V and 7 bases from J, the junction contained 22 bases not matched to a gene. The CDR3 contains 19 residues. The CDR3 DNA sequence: TGTGCCAGCAGTCGCCTAGGGACCACCGGGACAGGGGCGTTAGGGACCCAGTACTTC. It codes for CASSRLGTTGTGALGTQYF.

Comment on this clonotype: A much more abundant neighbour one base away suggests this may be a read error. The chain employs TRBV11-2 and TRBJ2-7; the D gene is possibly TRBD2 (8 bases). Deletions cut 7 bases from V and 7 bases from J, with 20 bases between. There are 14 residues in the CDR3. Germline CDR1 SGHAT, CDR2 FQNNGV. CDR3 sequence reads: CASTPGLGGNEQYF. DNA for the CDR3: TGTGCCAGCACCCCGGGACTAGGGGGCAATGAGCAGTACTTC.

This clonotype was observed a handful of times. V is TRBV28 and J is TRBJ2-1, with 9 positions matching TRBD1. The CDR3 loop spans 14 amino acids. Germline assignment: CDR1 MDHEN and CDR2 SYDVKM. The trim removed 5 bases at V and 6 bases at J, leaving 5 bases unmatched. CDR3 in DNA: TGTGCCAGCAGTGACGGGACAGGGATCAATGAGCAGTTCTTC. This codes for CASSDGTGINEQFF.

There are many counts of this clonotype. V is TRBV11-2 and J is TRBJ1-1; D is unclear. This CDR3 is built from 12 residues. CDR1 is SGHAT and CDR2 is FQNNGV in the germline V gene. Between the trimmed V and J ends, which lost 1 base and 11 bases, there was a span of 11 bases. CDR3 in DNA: TGTGCCAGCAGCTTAGTAAAATCGGAGGCTTTCTTT. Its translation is CASSLVKSEAFF.

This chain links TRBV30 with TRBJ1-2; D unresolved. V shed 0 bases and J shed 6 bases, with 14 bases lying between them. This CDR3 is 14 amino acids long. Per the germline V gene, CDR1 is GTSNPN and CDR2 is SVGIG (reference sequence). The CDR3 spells CAWSVLSGINGYTF. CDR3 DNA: TGTGCCTGGAGTGTTCTTTCAGGAATCAATGGCTACACCTTC.

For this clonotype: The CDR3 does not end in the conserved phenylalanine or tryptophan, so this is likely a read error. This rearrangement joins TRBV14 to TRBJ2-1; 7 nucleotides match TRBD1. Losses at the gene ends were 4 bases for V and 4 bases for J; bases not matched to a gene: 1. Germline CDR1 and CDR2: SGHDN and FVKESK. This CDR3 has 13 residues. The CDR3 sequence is CASSLGQYNEQFS. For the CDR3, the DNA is TGTGCCAGCAGCCTGGGACAGTACAATGAGCAGTTCTCC.

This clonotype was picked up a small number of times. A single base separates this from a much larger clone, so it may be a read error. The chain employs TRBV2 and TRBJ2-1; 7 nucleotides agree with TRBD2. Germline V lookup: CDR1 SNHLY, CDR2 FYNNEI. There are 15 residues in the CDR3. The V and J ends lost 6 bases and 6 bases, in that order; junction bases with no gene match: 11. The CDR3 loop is CASSLTSEYCNEQFF. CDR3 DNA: TGTGCCAGCAGCCTCACTAGCGAATACTGCAATGAGCAGTTCTTC. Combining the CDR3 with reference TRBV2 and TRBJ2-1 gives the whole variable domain EPEVTQTPSHQVTQMGQEVILRCVPISNHLYFYWYRQILGQKVEFLVSFYNNEISEKSEIFDDQFSVERPDGSNFTLKIRSTKLEDSAMYFCASSLTSEYCNEQFFGPGTRLTVL.

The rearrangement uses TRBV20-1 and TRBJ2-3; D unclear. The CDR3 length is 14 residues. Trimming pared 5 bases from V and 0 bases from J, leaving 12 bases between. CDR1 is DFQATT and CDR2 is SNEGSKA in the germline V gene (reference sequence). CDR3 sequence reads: CSARTQPSTDTQYF. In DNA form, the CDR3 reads TGCAGTGCTCGGACGCAGCCTAGCACAGATACGCAGTATTTT.

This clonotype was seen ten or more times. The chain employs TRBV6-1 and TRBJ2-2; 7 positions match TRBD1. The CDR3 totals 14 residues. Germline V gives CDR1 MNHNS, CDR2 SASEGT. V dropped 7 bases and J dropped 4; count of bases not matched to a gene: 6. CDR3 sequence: CASKGTAITGELFF. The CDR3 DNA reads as TGTGCCAGCAAAGGGACAGCTATCACCGGGGAGCTGTTTTTT.

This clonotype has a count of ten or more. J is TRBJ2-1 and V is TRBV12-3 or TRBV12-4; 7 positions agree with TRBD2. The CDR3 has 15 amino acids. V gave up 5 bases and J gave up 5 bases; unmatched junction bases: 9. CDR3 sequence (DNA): TGTGCCAGCAGTCCCCGGACTAGACCAAACAATGAGCAGTTCTTC. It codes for CASSPRTRPNNEQFF.

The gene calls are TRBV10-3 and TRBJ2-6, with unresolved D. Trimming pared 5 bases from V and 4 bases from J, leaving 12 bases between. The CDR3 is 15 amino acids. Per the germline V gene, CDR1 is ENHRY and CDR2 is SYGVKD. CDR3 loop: CAISPTSSGANVLTF. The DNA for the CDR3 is TGTGCCATCAGTCCAACGTCGTCCGGGGCCAACGTCCTGACTTTC.

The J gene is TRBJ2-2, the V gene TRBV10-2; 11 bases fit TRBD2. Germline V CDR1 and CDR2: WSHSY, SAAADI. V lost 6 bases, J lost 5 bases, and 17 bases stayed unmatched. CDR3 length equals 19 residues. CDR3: CASRSSSGRPAGETGELFF. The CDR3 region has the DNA TGCGCCAGCAGGTCCTCTAGCGGGAGGCCCGCTGGGGAGACCGGGGAGCTGTTTTTT.

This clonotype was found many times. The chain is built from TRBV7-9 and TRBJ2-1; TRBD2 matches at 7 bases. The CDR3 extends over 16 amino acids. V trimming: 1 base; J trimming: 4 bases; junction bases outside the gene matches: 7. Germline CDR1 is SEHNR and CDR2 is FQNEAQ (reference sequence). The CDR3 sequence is CASSLGGRVGYNEQFF. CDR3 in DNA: TGTGCCAGCAGCTTAGGTGGGAGGGTAGGGTACAATGAGCAGTTCTTC.

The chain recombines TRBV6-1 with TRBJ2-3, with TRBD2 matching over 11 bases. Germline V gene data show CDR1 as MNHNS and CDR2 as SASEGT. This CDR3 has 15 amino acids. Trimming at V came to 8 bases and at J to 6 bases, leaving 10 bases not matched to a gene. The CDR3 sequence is CASGGLADGQDTQYF. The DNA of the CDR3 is TGTGCCAGCGGGGGACTAGCGGACGGACAGGATACGCAGTATTTT.

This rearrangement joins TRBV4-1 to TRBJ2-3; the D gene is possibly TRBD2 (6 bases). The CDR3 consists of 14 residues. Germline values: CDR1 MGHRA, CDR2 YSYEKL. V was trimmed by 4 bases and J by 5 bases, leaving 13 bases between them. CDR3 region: CASSLGPGGDTQYF. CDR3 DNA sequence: TGCGCCAGCAGCCTCGGTCCCGGGGGAGATACGCAGTATTTT.

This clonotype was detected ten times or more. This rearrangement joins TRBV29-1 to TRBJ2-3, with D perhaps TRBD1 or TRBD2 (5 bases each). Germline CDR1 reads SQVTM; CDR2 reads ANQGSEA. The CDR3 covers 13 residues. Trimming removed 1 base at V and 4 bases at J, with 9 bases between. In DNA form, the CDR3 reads TGCAGCGTTGAAGTGGGGGTGGCAGATACGCAGTATTTT. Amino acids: CSVEVGVADTQYF.

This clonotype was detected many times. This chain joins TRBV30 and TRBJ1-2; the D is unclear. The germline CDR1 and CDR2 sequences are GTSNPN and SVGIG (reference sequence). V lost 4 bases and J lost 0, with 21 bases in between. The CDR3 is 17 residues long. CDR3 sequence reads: CAWINPVRAEANYGYTF. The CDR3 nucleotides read TGTGCCTGGATTAACCCGGTGAGGGCAGAAGCTAACTATGGCTACACCTTC.

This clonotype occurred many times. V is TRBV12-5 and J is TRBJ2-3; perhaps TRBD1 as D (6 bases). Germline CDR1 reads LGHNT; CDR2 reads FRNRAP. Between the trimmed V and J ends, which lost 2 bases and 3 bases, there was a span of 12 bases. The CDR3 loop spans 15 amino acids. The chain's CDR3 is CASGLWAQGTDTQYF. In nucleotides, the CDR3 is TGTGCTAGTGGTTTGTGGGCGCAGGGGACAGATACGCAGTATTTT.

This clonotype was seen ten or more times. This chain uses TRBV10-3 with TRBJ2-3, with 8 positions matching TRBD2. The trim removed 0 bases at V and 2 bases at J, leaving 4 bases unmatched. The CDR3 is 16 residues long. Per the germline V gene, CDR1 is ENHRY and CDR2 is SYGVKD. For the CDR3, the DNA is TGTGCCATCAGTGAGTCGCAAGCGGGAGTCACAGATACGCAGTATTTT. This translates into CAISESQAGVTDTQYF.

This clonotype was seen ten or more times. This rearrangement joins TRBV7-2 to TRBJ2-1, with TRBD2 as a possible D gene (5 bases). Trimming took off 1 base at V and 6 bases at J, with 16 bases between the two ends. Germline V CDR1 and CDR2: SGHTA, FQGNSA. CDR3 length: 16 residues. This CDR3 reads CASSLVGSGTLNEQFF. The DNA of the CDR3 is TGTGCCAGCAGCTTAGTAGGGTCGGGAACTCTCAATGAGCAGTTCTTC.

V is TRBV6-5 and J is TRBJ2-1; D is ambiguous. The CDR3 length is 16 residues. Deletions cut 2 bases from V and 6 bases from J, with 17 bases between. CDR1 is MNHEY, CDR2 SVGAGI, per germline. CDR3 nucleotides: TGTGCCAGCAGTTACAATTTACTAACTCCGAGCAATGAGCAGTTCTTC. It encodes CASSYNLLTPSNEQFF.

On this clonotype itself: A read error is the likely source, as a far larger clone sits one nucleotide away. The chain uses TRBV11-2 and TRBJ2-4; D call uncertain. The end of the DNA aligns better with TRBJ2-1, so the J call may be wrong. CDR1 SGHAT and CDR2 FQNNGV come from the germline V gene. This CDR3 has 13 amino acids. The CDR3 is CASSLTPADEQFF. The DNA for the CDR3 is TGTGCCAGCAGCCTTACGCCCGCCGACGAGCAGTTCTTC.

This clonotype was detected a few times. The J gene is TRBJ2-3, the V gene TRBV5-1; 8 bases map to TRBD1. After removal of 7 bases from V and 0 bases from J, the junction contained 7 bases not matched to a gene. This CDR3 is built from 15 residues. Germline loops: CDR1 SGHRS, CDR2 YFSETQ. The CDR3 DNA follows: TGCGCCAGCCATGGACAGGGTCTGAGCACAGATACGCAGTATTTT. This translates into CASHGQGLSTDTQYF.